The 9 T cell receptor beta chains given below trace back to one sample, sequenced in a study of T cells after yellow fever vaccination. Each CDR3 protein is one row after TCRdb ran MiXCR on the 5' RACE reads. The table has under 350,000 distinct CDR3 sequences, approximately 4% seen once. The sample consisted of PBMCs, taken 5 days after the yellow fever booster vaccination. Every receptor here comes from a man aged 18 to 29 who received the YFV17D yellow fever vaccine.

This clonotype was counted only a few times. This chain joins TRBV20-1 and TRBJ1-5; tentatively, D is TRBD1 (6 bases). The V end lost 4 bases, the J end lost 0 bases, and 19 bases lay between the germline ends. Looked up from germline, CDR1 is DFQATT and CDR2 is SNEGSKA (reference sequence). This CDR3 is 17 amino acids long. This CDR3 reads CSATQTRGAYSNQPQHF. The CDR3 nucleotides are TGCAGTGCTACTCAAACCAGGGGAGCTTATAGCAATCAGCCCCAGCATTTT.

This clonotype was counted only a few times. The rearrangement uses TRBV4-1 and TRBJ2-7; perhaps D is TRBD1 or TRBD2 (6 bases each). V was shortened by 4 bases and J by 0 bases, with 13 bases between the two germline ends. CDR3 length equals 15 residues. Germline-derived CDR1 and CDR2 are MGHRA and YSYEKL. CDR3 nucleotide sequence: TGCGCCAGCAGCCGCGGGACATCAATCTCCTACGAGCAGTACTTC. This gives the protein CASSRGTSISYEQYF.

This clonotype was counted a few times. This rearrangement joins TRBV7-2 to TRBJ1-2; D not certain. Trimming took off 5 bases at V and 4 bases at J, with 11 bases between the two ends. Looked up from germline, CDR1 is SGHTA and CDR2 is FQGNSA. This CDR3 contains 13 residues. CDR3 protein: CASSPPTSYGYTF. The CDR3 coding sequence is TGTGCCAGCAGCCCCCCGACCTCCTATGGCTACACCTTC.

The chain recombines TRBV2 with TRBJ1-4; no firm D call. The CDR3 consists of 12 residues. Looked up from germline, CDR1 is SNHLY and CDR2 is FYNNEI. V was shortened by 6 bases and J by 4 bases, with 6 bases between the two germline ends. The CDR3 coding sequence is TGTGCCAGCAGCGGGATTAATGAAAAACTGTTTTTT. Protein sequence: CASSGINEKLFF.

The rearrangement uses TRBV4-3 and TRBJ1-2; 7 bases match TRBD1. Trimming at V came to 5 bases and at J to 4 bases, leaving 7 bases not matched to a gene. Germline-derived CDR1 and CDR2 are LGHNA and YSLEER. CDR3 length equals 14 residues. CDR3 in DNA: TGCGCCAGCAGCGCGGAGGGGGCGGGCTATGGCTACACCTTC. It encodes CASSAEGAGYGYTF.

The V gene is TRBV29-1, the J gene TRBJ2-3, with D possibly called TRBD1 or TRBD2 (5 bases each). The V end was cut by 7 bases, the J end by 5 bases, with 16 bases between. CDR1 is SQVTM and CDR2 is ANQGSEA in the germline V gene. The CDR3 is 13 residues long. The CDR3 loop reads CSASLGVGDTQYF. The CDR3 bases are TGCAGCGCCTCCTTGGGGGTCGGAGATACGCAGTATTTT.

This clonotype was detected many times. This chain joins TRBV29-1 and TRBJ1-1; TRBD1 matches at 11 bases. Germline CDR1 is SQVTM and CDR2 is ANQGSEA. J lost 5 bases, V lost 7 bases, and 9 bases had no gene match. This CDR3 comprises 14 residues. In nucleotides, the CDR3 is TGCAGCGCCGCGAGGGGGACAGGGGGGACTGAAGCTTTCTTT. This codes for CSAARGTGGTEAFF.

There are many counts of this clonotype. The rearrangement links TRBV4-1 to TRBJ1-2, with TRBD1 matching 7 bases. The CDR3 is 15 amino acids. J gave up 5 bases and V 1 base, and 7 bases lay outside the gene matches. CDR1 and CDR2 from the germline V gene are MGHRA and YSYEKL. CDR3 protein: CASSQALGQEYGYTF. The CDR3 DNA reads as TGCGCCAGCAGCCAAGCTCTTGGACAGGAATATGGCTACACCTTC.

This chain joins TRBV5-6 and TRBJ1-2; 9 bases match TRBD1. The V gene's germline CDR1 is SGHDT and CDR2 YYEEEE. After removal of 0 bases from V and 6 bases from J, the junction contained 12 bases not matched to a gene. The CDR3 is 17 residues long. This CDR3 is CASSLDRGRPRVDGYTF. In DNA, the CDR3 is TGTGCCAGCAGCTTGGACAGGGGGCGGCCAAGAGTGGATGGCTACACCTTC.